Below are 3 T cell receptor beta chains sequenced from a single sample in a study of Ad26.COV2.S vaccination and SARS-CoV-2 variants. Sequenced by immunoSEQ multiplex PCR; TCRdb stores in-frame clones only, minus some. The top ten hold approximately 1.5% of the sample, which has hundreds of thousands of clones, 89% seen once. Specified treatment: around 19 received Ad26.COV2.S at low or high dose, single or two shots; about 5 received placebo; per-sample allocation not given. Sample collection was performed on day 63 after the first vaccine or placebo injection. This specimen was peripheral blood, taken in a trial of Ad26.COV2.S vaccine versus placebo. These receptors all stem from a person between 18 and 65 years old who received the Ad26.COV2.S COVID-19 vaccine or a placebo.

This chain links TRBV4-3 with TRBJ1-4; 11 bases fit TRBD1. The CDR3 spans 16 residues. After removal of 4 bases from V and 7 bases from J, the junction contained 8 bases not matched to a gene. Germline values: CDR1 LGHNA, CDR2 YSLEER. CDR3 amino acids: CASSPVSGTGGEKLFF. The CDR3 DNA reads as TGCGCCAGCAGCCCGGTGTCCGGGACAGGGGGTGAAAAACTGTTTTTT.

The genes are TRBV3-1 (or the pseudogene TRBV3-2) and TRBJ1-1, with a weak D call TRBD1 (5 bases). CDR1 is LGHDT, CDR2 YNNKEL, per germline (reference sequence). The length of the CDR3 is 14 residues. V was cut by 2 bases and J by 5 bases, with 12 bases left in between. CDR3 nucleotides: TGTGCCAGCAGCCAACCCGGGACGTCGACTGAAGCTTTCTTT. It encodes CASSQPGTSTEAFF.

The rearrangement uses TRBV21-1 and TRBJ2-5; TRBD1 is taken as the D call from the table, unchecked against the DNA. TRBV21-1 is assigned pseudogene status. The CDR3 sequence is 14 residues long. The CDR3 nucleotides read TGTGCCAGCAGCGCTAGGGACAGGGATGAGACCCAGTACTTC. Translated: CASSARDRDETQYF.